The entry below gives a single T cell receptor beta chain sequence along with its context. What it binds is not known. Attached unique molecular identifiers marked individual cDNA molecules. TCRdb fed the 5' RACE reads into MiXCR, producing one record per CDR3 protein. This sample has 35,000 to 45,000 distinct CDR3 sequences, with about 5.3% found just once. These data come from a study of early T cells in non-severe SARS-CoV-2 infection. Study information: The sequenced material was bulk RNA from unsorted whole blood, and its chains were unpaired. Study results and limitations: VDJdb matches were skewed toward anti-spike CD8 T cell responses.

The ends were cut back, 0 bases at V and 5 bases at J, with 18 bases in the middle. Germline assignment: CDR1 DFQATT and CDR2 SNEGSKA (reference sequence). The CDR3 runs 16 residues. The specimen was whole blood. The J gene is TRBJ2-3, the V gene TRBV20-1; perhaps TRBD2 as D (6 bases). This clonotype was obtained from an adult who was a healthcare worker with PCR-confirmed SARS-CoV-2 infection or an uninfected control (not recorded which). As DNA, the CDR3 is TGCAGTGCTAGAGATATTAGGGAGGTACGTGGAGATACGCAGTATTTT. The encoded protein is CSARDIREVRGDTQYF.